Sequencing of this T cell receptor (beta chain) was carried out in a study of post-analysis software for immune sequencing data (dated by TCRdb to the mid-2010s). In the study overall: Relapsing-remitting, secondary progressive and progressive-relapsing multiple sclerosis were recorded as disease courses, and subtype annotation was lacking for some patients. Patient repertoires were compared against roughly 10 previously published healthy control repertoires from donors aged roughly 6 to 26 years. A subset of samples was prepared in parallel using single-end sample barcoding, then pooled and co-amplified after Illumina adapter ligation.

Libraries came from PCR. TCRdb records Illumina HiSeq 2500 as the sequencer. To reduce PCR and sequencing biases, unique molecular identifiers were incorporated into the TCR beta cDNA libraries. Roughly 500,000 cDNA molecules were obtained per 1 to 10 million input T cells, so each molecule approximated one T cell. The same protocol used for the earlier healthy control dataset was applied to prepare and sequence the patient libraries. Within a given batch, samples were prepared together, multiplexed and sequenced on the same HiSeq lane. The original methods were these. MIGEC handled the raw barcoded reads, throwing out single-read molecular identifier groups before consensus assembly and CDR3 extraction. Clonotype tables were post-analysed with VDJtools, normalizing diversity by down-sampling all datasets to the smallest sample size. Repertoire overlap clustering matched CDR3 amino acid but not nucleotide sequences to correct batch-related cross-sample contamination. TCRdb reprocessing: public reads trimmed at Q25 with fastp, clones called with MiXCR, in-frame beta chains kept. CDR3 protein duplicates are merged, each entry listing the most common genes and DNA. The authors' filters were not applied to this entry. This sample is represented by about 460,000 distinct CDR3 sequences; under 55% of them were singletons. Around 10% of the sample comes from the top ten.

Beyond this particular receptor, the publication reports: Significantly higher frequencies in patients than in controls were found for five or six TRBV segments, including TRBV5-6, TRBV5-1 and TRBV20-1. Direct clustering with F measure revealed strong co-clustering of samples prepared in the same batch, which led to a batch-effect correction. The control group was slightly older than the multiple sclerosis patient group. Multiple sclerosis patients had significantly lower normalized Chao1 diversity than controls, a result that suggests substantial peripheral T-cell clonal expansion.

To demonstrate the VDJtools post-analysis software, the study profiled TCR beta repertoires from the peripheral blood of around 13 young patients with multiple sclerosis. The multiple sclerosis patients were children and adolescents ranging in age from roughly 6 to 15 years. Note on this clonotype: The clone's antigen remains unknown. Within one base of it there is no much larger clone, and no base qualities were kept.

CDR1 and CDR2 are read off the germline V gene (reference sequence) as MNHEY and SMNVEV. After removal of 8 bases from V and 0 bases from J, the junction retains 13 bases not matched to a gene. From cysteine to phenylalanine, the CDR3 is 17 amino acids long. Only CDR3 DNA is held: 51 bases, read in frame from base 1. The chain uses TRBV27 and TRBJ2-1, and TRBD2 matches 7 of the central bases. The source of this sequence is a girl aged 5-17 years with multiple sclerosis. What was sequenced was blood. The CDR3 protein is CASRTRSSGDSYNEQFF. The DNA sequence is TGTGCCAGCCGAACTAGATCTAGCGGAGACTCCTACAATGAGCAGTTCTTC.